This T cell receptor (beta chain) came from a study of shared clonotypes between healthy human individuals. Broader study findings: Researchers found naive subsets generally carried larger estimated richness than memory subsets.

The repertoire was sequenced with immunoSEQ multiplex PCR; TCRdb's copy has only in-frame clones and lacks some. The sample carries under 650,000 clones, 95% to 97% recorded once. CD4+ cell separation produced CD45RA+ naive and CD45RA-negative memory subsets. Comment on this clone: Its antigen remains unknown.

The junction had 6 bases not matched to a gene; V was cut back by 4 bases and J by 2 bases. Germline CDR1 reads SGHNT; CDR2 reads YYREEE (reference sequence). The length of the CDR3 is 16 residues. The sequence was collected from a woman in her 30s in good health. The chain joins TRBV5-4 to TRBJ2-1; TRBD2 agrees at 10 bases. Sequencing was done on a sample of naive CD4+ T cells sorted from blood. Subset here: CD45RA+ positively selected. In nucleotides, the CDR3 is TGTGCCAGCAGCCTTAGCGGGAGGTATCCCTACAATGAGCAGTTCTTC. This translates into CASSLSGRYPYNEQFF.